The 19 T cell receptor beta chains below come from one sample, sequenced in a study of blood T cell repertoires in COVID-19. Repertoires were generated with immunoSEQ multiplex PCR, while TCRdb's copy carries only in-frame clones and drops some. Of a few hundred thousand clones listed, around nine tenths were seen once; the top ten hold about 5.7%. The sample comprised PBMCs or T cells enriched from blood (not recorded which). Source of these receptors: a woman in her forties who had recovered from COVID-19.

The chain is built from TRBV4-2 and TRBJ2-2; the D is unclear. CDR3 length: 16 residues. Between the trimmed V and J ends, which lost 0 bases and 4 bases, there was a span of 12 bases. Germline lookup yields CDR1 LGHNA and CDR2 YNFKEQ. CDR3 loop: CASSQEIDTITGELFF. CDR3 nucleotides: TGTGCCAGCAGCCAAGAAATAGACACCATCACCGGGGAGCTGTTTTTT.

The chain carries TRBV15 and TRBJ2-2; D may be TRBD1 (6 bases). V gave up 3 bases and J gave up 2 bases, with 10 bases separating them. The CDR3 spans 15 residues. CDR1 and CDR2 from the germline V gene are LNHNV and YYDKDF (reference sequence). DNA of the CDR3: TGTGCCACCAGCAGGCAGGGGCCTAACACCGGGGAGCTGTTTTTT. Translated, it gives CATSRQGPNTGELFF.

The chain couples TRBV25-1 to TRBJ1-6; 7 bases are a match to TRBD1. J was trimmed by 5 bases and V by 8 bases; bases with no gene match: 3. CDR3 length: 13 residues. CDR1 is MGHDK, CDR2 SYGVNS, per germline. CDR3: CASRDSHNSPLHF. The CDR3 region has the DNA TGTGCCAGCCGGGACAGTCATAATTCACCCCTCCACTTT.

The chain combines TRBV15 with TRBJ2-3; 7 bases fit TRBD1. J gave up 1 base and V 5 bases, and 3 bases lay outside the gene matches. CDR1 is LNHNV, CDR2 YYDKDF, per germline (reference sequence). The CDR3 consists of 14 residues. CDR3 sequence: CATSGDRGTDTQYF. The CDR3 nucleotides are TGTGCCACCAGCGGTGACAGGGGCACAGATACGCAGTATTTT.

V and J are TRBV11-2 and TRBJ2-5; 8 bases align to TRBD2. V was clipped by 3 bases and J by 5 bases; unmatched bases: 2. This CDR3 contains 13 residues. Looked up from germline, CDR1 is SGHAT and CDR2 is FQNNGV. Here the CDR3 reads CASSFPGGETQYF. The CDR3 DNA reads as TGTGCCAGCAGCTTCCCGGGGGGGGAGACCCAGTACTTC.

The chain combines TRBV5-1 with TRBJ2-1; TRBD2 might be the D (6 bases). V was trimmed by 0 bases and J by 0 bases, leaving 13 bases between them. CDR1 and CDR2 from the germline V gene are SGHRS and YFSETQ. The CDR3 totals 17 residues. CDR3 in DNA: TGCGCCAGCAGCTTGGCATCGGGAGTCAGCTCCTACAATGAGCAGTTCTTC. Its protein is CASSLASGVSSYNEQFF. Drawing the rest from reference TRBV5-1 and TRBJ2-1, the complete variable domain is KAGVTQTPRYLIKTRGQQVTLSCSPISGHRSVSWYQQTPGQGLQFLFEYFSETQRNKGNFPGRFSGRQFSNSRSEMNVSTLELGDSALYLCASSLASGVSSYNEQFFGPGTRLTVL.

The CDR3 reads CASSPTGSGNTIYF. In DNA form, the CDR3 reads TGCGCCAGCAGCCCGACGGGCTCTGGAAACACCATATATTTT. The chain links TRBV10-2 to TRBJ1-3; D is unclear. Between the trimmed V and J ends, which lost 6 bases and 0 bases, there was a span of 9 bases. CDR3 length: 14 amino acids. Germline V gene data show CDR1 as WSHSY and CDR2 as SAAADI.

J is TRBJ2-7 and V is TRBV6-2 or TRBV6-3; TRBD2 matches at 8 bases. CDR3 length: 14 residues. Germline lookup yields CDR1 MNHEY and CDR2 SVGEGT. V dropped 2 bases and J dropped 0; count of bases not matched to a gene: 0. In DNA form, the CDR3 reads TGTGCCAGCAGTTACGGGACTAGCTCCTACGAGCAGTACTTC. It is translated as CASSYGTSSYEQYF.

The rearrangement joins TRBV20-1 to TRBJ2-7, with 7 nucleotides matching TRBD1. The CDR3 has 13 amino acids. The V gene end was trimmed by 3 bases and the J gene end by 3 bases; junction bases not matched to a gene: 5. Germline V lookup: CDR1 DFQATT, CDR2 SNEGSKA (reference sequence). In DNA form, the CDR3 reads TGCAGTGCTAGTGGCGGACAGGTCTACGAGCAGTACTTC. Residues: CSASGGQVYEQYF.

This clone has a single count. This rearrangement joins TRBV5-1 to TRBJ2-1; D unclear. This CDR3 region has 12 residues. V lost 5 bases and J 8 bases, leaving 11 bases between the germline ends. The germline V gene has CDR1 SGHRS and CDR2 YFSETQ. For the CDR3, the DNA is TGCGCCAGCAGGATAGGAGAGGATGAGCAGTTCTTC. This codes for CASRIGEDEQFF.

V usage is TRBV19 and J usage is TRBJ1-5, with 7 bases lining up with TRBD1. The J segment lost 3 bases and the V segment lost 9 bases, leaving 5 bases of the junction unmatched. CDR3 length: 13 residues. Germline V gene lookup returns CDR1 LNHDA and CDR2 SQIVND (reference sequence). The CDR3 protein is CASNDRVNQPQHF. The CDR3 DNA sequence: TGTGCCAGCAACGACAGGGTCAATCAGCCCCAGCATTTT. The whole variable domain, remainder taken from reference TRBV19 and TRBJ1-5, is DGGITQSPKYLFRKEGQNVTLSCEQNLNHDAMYWYRQDPGQGLRLIYYSQIVNDFQKGDIAEGYSVSREKKESFPLTVTSAQKNPTAFYLCASNDRVNQPQHFGDGTRLSIL.

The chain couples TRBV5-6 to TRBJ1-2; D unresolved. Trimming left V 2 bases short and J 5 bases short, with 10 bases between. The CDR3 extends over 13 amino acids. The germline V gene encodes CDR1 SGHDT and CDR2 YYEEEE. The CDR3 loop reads CASSLPGVYGYTF. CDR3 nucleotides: TGTGCCAGCAGCTTACCGGGAGTTTATGGCTACACCTTC.

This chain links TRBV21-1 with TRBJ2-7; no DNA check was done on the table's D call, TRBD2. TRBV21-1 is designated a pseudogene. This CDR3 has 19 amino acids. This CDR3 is CASSKKAALTSGSSYEQYF. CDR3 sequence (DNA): TGTGCCAGCAGCAAAAAAGCAGCTCTGACTAGCGGGAGTTCCTACGAGCAGTACTTC.

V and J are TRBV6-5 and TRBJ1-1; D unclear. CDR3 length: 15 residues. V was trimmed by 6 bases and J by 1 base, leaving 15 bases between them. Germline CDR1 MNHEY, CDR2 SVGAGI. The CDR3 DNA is TGTGCCAGCAGCAGTCCGCGGGAGGAGAACACTGAAGCTTTCTTT. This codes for CASSSPREENTEAFF.

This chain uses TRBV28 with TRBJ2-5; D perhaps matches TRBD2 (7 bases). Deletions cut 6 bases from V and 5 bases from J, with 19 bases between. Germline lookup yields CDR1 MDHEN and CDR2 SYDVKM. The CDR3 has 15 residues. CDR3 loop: CASSWGGRGAETQYF. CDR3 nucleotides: TGTGCCAGCAGCTGGGGGGGCCGAGGGGCCGAGACCCAGTACTTC.

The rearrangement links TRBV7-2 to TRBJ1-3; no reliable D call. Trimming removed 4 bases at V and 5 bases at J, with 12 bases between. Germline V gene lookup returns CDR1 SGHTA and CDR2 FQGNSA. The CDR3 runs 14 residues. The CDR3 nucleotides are TGTGCCAGCAGCTCCGACGGGAGAAGAAACACCATATATTTT. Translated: CASSSDGRRNTIYF.

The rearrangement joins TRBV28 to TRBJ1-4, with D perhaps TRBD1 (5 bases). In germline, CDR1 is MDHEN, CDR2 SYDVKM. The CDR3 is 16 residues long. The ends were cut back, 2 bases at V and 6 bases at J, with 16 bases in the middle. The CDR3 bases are TGTGCCAGCAGTTTACTTGGGGCCTCGTCTGATGAAAAACTGTTTTTT. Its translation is CASSLLGASSDEKLFF.

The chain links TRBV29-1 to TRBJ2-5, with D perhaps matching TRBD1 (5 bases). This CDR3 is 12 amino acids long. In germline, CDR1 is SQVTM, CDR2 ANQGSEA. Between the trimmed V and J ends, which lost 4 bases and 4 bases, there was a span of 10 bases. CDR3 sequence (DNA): TGCAGCGTTGCGACAGCGAGAGAGACCCAGTACTTC. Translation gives CSVATARETQYF.

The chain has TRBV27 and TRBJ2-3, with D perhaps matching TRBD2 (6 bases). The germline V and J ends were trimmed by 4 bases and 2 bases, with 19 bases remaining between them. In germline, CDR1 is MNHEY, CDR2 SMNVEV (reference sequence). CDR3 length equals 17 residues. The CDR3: CASSSLLVEGHTDTQYF. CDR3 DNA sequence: TGTGCCAGCAGTTCCCTTCTAGTGGAGGGGCACACAGATACGCAGTATTTT.